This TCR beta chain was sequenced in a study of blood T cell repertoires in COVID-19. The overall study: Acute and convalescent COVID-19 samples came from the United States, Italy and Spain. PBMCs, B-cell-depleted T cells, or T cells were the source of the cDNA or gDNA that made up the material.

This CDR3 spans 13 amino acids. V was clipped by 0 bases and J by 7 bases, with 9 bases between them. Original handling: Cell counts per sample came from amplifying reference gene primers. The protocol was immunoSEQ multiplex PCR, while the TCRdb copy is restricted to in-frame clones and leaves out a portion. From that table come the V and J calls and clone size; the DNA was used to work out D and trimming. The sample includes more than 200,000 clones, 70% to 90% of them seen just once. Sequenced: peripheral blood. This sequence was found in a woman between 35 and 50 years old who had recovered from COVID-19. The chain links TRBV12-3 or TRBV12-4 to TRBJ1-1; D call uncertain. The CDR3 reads CASSLAPRGEAFF. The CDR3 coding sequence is TGTGCCAGCAGTTTAGCGCCGAGAGGTGAAGCTTTCTTT.